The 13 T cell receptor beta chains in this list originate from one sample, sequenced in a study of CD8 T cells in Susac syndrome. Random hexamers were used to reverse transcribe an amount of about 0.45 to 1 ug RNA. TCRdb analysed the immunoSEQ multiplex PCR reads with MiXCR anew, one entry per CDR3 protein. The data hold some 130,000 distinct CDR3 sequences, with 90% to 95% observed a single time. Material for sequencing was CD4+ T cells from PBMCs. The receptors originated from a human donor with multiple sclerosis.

CDR3 in amino acids: CSARRGGTEAFF. The CDR3 DNA reads as TGCAGTGCTCGAAGAGGGGGCACTGAAGCTTTCTTT. The rearrangement links TRBV20-1 to TRBJ1-1, with TRBD1 as a possible D gene (6 bases). V was cut by 5 bases and J by 4 bases, with 11 bases left in between. The germline V gene encodes CDR1 DFQATT and CDR2 SNEGSKA (reference sequence). The CDR3 extends over 12 amino acids.

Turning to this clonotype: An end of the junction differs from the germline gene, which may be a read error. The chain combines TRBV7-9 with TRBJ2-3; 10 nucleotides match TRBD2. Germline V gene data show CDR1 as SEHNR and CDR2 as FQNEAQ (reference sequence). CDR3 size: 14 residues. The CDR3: CASSIAGGLDTQYF. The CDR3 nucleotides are TGTGCCAGCAGCATAGCGGGGGGCTTAGATACGCAGTATTTT.

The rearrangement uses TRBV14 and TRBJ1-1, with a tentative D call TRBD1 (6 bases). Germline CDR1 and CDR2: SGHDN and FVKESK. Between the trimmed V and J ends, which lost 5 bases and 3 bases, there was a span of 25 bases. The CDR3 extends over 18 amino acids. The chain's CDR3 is CASSIQGWMGAPDTEAFF. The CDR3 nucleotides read TGTGCCAGCAGCATCCAGGGTTGGATGGGGGCTCCGGACACTGAAGCTTTCTTT.

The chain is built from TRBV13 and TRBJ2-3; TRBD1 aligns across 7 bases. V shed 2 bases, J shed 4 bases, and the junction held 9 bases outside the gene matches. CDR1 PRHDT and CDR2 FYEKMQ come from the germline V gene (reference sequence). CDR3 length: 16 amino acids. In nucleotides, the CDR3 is TGTGCCAGCAGCTTACGGGACAGTATGGCCCCAGATACGCAGTATTTT. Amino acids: CASSLRDSMAPDTQYF. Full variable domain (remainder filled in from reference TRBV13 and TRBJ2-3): AAGVIQSPRHLIKEKRETATLKCYPIPRHDTVYWYQQGPGQDPQFLISFYEKMQSDKGSIPDRFSAQQFSDYHSELNMSSLELGDSALYFCASSLRDSMAPDTQYFGPGTRLTVL.

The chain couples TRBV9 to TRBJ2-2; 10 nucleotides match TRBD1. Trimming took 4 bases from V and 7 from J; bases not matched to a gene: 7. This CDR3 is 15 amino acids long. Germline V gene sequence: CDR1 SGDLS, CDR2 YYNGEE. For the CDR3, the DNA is TGTGCCAGCAGCTTACGACAGGGGGCAGACGGGGAGCTGTTTTTT. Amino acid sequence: CASSLRQGADGELFF.

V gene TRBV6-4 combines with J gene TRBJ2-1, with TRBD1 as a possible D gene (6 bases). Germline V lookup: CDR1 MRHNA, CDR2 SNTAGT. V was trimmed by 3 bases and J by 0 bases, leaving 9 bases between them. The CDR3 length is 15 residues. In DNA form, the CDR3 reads TGTGCCAGCAGTGAGGGGACAAGCTCCTACAATGAGCAGTTCTTC. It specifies CASSEGTSSYNEQFF.

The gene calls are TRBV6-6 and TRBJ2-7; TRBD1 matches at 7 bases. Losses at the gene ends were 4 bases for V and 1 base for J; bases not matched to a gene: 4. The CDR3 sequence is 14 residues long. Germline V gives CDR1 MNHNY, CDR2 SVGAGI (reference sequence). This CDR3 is CASSSRQGSYEQYF. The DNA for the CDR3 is TGTGCCAGCAGTTCCCGACAGGGATCCTACGAGCAGTACTTC.

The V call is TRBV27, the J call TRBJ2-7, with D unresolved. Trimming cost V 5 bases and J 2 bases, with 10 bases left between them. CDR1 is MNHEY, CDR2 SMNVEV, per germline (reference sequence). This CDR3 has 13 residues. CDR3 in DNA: TGTGCCAGCAGTCCCGGCTGGGCCTACGAGCAGTACTTC. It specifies CASSPGWAYEQYF.

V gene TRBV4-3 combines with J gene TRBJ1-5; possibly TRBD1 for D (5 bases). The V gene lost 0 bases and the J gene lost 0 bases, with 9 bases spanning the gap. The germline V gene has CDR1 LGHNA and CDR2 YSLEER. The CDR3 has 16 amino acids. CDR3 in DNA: TGCGCCAGCAGCCAAGATCGGGGGTATAGCAATCAGCCCCAGCATTTT. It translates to CASSQDRGYSNQPQHF.

CDR3 sequence reads: CASSFWGSTEAFF. CDR3 bases: TGCGCCAGCAGCTTCTGGGGATCGACTGAAGCTTTCTTT. The chain carries TRBV5-1 and TRBJ1-1; D is unresolved. V dropped 2 bases and J dropped 5 bases, with 10 bases sitting between them. The CDR3 is made up of 13 amino acids. CDR1 SGHRS and CDR2 YFSETQ come from the germline V gene.

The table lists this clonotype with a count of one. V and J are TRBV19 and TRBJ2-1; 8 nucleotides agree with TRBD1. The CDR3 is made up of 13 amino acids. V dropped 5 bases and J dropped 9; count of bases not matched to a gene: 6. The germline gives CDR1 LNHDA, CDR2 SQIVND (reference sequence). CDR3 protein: CASSWQGAGEQFF. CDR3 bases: TGTGCCAGTAGTTGGCAGGGGGCTGGTGAGCAGTTCTTC.

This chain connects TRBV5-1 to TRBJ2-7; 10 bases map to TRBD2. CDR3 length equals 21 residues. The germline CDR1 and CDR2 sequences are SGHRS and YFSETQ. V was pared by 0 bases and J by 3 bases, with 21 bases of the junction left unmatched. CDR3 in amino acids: CASSLAPFSGTSASNYYEQYF. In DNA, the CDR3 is TGCGCCAGCAGCTTGGCTCCCTTTTCCGGGACTAGCGCATCGAATTACTACGAGCAGTACTTC.

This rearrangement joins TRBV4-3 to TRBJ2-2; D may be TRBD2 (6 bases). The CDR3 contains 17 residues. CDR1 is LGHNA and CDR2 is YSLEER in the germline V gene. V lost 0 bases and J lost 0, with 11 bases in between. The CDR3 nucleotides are TGCGCCAGCAGCCAAGAGCATGGGGGGTCGAACACCGGGGAGCTGTTTTTT. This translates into CASSQEHGGSNTGELFF.